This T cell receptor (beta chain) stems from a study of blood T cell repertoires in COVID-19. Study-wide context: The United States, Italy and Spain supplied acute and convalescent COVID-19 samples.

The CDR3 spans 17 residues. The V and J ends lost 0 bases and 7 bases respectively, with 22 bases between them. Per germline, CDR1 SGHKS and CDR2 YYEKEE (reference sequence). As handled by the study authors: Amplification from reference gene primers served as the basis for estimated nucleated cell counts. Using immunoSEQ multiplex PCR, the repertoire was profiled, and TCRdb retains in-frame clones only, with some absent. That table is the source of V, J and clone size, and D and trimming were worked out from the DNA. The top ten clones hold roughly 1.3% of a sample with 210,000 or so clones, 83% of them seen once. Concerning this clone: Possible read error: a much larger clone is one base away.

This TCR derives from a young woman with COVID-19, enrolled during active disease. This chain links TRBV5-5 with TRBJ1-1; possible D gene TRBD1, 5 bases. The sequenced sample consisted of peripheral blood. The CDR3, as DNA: TGTGCCAGCAGCTTGGATACAGGAGCGGGGGGACGGGGTGAAGCTTTCTTT. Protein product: CASSLDTGAGGRGEAFF.